Following are 22 T cell receptor beta chains from one sample sequenced in a study of neurological immune-mediated disorders. TCRdb recomputed calls from the 5' RACE reads with MiXCR, one row per CDR3 protein. The table includes roughly 120,000 distinct CDR3 sequences, about 3.4% detected once. What was sequenced was PBMCs. The receptors come from a woman between 25 and 40 years old with multiple sclerosis.

This clonotype showed up many times. The chain employs TRBV12-5 and TRBJ2-7; TRBD1 agrees at 8 bases. This CDR3 spans 14 amino acids. The germline gives CDR1 LGHNT, CDR2 FRNRAP. Trimming took 7 bases from V and 2 from J; bases not matched to a gene: 7. CDR3 DNA sequence: TGTGCTAGTGCTACAGGGGGACTCCCCTACGAGCAGTACTTC. Translation: CASATGGLPYEQYF.

The chain joins TRBV10-1 to TRBJ2-7, with D perhaps TRBD1 or TRBD2 (5 bases each). Trimming pared 9 bases from V and 2 bases from J, leaving 11 bases between. The CDR3 runs to 12 residues. Germline lookup yields CDR1 WNHNN and CDR2 SYGVQD (reference sequence). As DNA, the CDR3 is TGCGCCAGAGACTCGGGACCCTACGAGCAGTACTTC. It codes for CARDSGPYEQYF.

This clonotype showed up many times. This chain connects TRBV12-3 or TRBV12-4 to TRBJ1-3; D not resolved. V lost 1 base to trimming and J lost 2 bases, with 6 bases between them. The CDR3 length is 14 residues. CDR3: CASSLGATGNTIYF. CDR3 nucleotide sequence: TGTGCCAGCAGTTTAGGGGCTACTGGAAACACCATATATTTT.

The chain uses TRBV12-3 or TRBV12-4 and TRBJ2-1; 7 nucleotides agree with TRBD2. The CDR3 contains 15 residues. V trimming: 6 bases; J trimming: 4 bases; junction bases outside the gene matches: 9. The CDR3 DNA reads as TGTGCCAGCAGCCCTACTAGCGCACCTTACAATGAGCAGTTCTTC. Translation gives CASSPTSAPYNEQFF.

This clonotype was counted many times. The rearrangement links TRBV7-2 to TRBJ2-2; D remains unclear. CDR1 and CDR2 from the germline V gene are SGHTA and FQGNSA. The V and J ends lost 7 bases and 4 bases respectively, with 10 bases between them. The CDR3 length is 13 residues. For the CDR3, the DNA is TGTGCCAGCAAATTACAAGCCACCGGGGAGCTGTTTTTT. Its protein is CASKLQATGELFF.

This clonotype has at least ten counts. The rearrangement links TRBV20-1 to TRBJ2-7, with TRBD2 matching over 7 bases. V gave up 5 bases and J gave up 5 bases; unmatched junction bases: 15. CDR3 size: 15 residues. Germline V CDR1 and CDR2: DFQATT, SNEGSKA (reference sequence). CDR3 bases: TGCAGTGCTCCCGACAGCGGGGAGCTTCGGCACGAGCAGTACTTC. Amino acids: CSAPDSGELRHEQYF.

In its sample, this clonotype was seen many times. The chain employs TRBV6-5 and TRBJ1-1, with D tentatively TRBD1 (5 bases). The length of the CDR3 is 15 residues. V gave up 4 bases and J gave up 7 bases, with 19 bases separating them. Germline V lookup: CDR1 MNHEY, CDR2 SVGAGI. This CDR3 reads CASSSTFSGTGEAFF. The DNA for the CDR3 is TGTGCCAGCAGTTCAACATTTTCAGGAACAGGTGAAGCTTTCTTT.

This clonotype was counted at least ten times. The chain carries TRBV5-6 and TRBJ2-4, with D perhaps TRBD1 (6 bases). This CDR3 is built from 13 residues. The germline V gene has CDR1 SGHDT and CDR2 YYEEEE. V gave up 4 bases and J gave up 9 bases, with 14 bases separating them. The DNA of the CDR3 is TGTGCCAGCAGCCTCGTACAGGGCAGCATTCAGTACTTC. Residues: CASSLVQGSIQYF.

This clonotype was recorded many times. The DNA of the CDR3 is TGTGCCAGCAGCCATCGGGACTACCGTTACGAGCAGTACTTC. Amino acid sequence: CASSHRDYRYEQYF. The chain has TRBV7-9 and TRBJ2-7; 7 bases align to TRBD2. Germline trimming cut 5 bases from V and 4 bases from J; bases unmatched to any gene: 8. The CDR3 is 14 amino acids. The germline gives CDR1 SEHNR, CDR2 FQNEAQ (reference sequence).

This clonotype was seen more than once but under ten times. A much bigger clone sits one base away, suggesting this may be a read error. The rearrangement links TRBV7-9 to TRBJ2-1, with 9 nucleotides matching TRBD2. This CDR3 has 15 residues. Germline CDR1 reads SEHNR; CDR2 reads FQNEAQ (reference sequence). After removal of 0 bases from V and 15 bases from J, the junction contained 12 bases not matched to a gene. The DNA of the CDR3 is TGTGCCAGCAGCTTAGCGGGAATAGCGGGAGACTTATTGTTCTTC. Translating gives CASSLAGIAGDLLFF.

This clonotype was detected once. This likely came from a read error, as a far larger clone is one base away. The chain uses TRBV5-1 and TRBJ2-5; D remains unclear. The CDR3 runs to 12 residues. Germline CDR1 is SGHRS and CDR2 is YFSETQ. Trimming left V 1 base short and J 4 bases short, with 5 bases between. CDR3 loop: CASSLCRETQYF. DNA for the CDR3: TGCGCCAGCAGCTTGTGCAGAGAGACCCAGTACTTC.

Many counts were recorded for this clonotype. The V and J genes are TRBV5-1 and TRBJ2-1, with D perhaps matching TRBD2 (5 bases). The CDR3 sequence is 15 residues long. Deletions cut 1 base from V and 6 bases from J, with 14 bases between. Germline V CDR1 and CDR2: SGHRS, YFSETQ. As DNA, the CDR3 is TGCGCCAGCAGCTTGCTTTCACAGAGGGTCAATGAGCAGTTCTTC. Its protein product is CASSLLSQRVNEQFF.

In this sample, this clonotype turned up many times. The rearrangement joins TRBV7-9 to TRBJ2-2, with 9 bases matching TRBD2. V shed 5 bases, J shed 7 bases, and the junction held 11 bases outside the gene matches. Germline assignment: CDR1 SEHNR and CDR2 FQNEAQ (reference sequence). The CDR3 runs 16 residues. CDR3: CASSGRAGGPNGELFF. The CDR3, as DNA: TGTGCCAGCAGCGGACGGGCGGGAGGGCCTAACGGGGAGCTGTTTTTT.

In its sample, this clonotype was seen many times. This chain connects TRBV11-2 to TRBJ2-5; D not certain. V lost 5 bases and J lost 4, with 11 bases in between. This CDR3 region has 13 residues. Looked up from germline, CDR1 is SGHAT and CDR2 is FQNNGV. CDR3 loop: CASSLGALETQYF. The CDR3 DNA reads TGTGCCAGCAGCCTAGGTGCATTAGAGACCCAGTACTTC.

At least ten counts were recorded for this clonotype. CDR3 sequence (DNA): TGCAGCGGCGGGACAGCGACCGGGGAGCTGTTTTTT. Translated, it gives CSGGTATGELFF. The rearrangement uses TRBV29-1 and TRBJ2-2; TRBD1 is a possible D gene (7 bases). With 7 bases removed from V and 5 bases from J, the gap between germline ends came to 11 bases. The CDR3 sequence is 12 residues long. Germline V gene data show CDR1 as SQVTM and CDR2 as ANQGSEA.

The sample holds many counts of this clonotype. The V and J genes are TRBV12-3 or TRBV12-4 and TRBJ1-1; D unclear. The CDR3 has 11 residues. Between the trimmed V and J ends, which lost 6 bases and 10 bases, there was a span of 12 bases. Here the CDR3 DNA reads TGTGCCAGCAGCCCCATAATAGGAGCTTTCTTT. Translating it yields CASSPIIGAFF.

This clonotype was counted at least ten times. The V gene is TRBV5-5, the J gene TRBJ2-5; D remains ambiguous. The germline V gene has CDR1 SGHKS and CDR2 YYEKEE (reference sequence). Trimming shortened V by 4 bases and J by 0 bases, and 16 bases separated the two germline ends. The CDR3 extends over 16 amino acids. Written as DNA, the CDR3 is TGTGCCAGCAGCCGAACCGAAACGGTGTACCAAGAGACCCAGTACTTC. It encodes CASSRTETVYQETQYF.

This clonotype was observed at least ten times. J is TRBJ1-6 and V is TRBV20-1, with D possibly matching TRBD1 (5 bases). This CDR3 comprises 16 residues. V lost 6 bases and J 0 bases, leaving 15 bases between the germline ends. Per germline, CDR1 DFQATT and CDR2 SNEGSKA (reference sequence). The CDR3 DNA is TGCAGTGCGCCACAGGAGGCACACTCCTATAATTCACCCCTCCACTTT. It yields the protein CSAPQEAHSYNSPLHF.

This clonotype was seen many times. This chain links TRBV7-9 with TRBJ2-7; possible D gene TRBD1, 6 bases. The CDR3 runs to 14 residues. Germline V gives CDR1 SEHNR, CDR2 FQNEAQ (reference sequence). V lost 4 bases to trimming and J lost 2 bases, with 12 bases between them. DNA for the CDR3: TGTGCCAGCAGCTCTCCGACAGGCCCCTACGAGCAGTACTTC. Translated: CASSSPTGPYEQYF.

This clonotype came up many times. The V gene is TRBV12-3 or TRBV12-4, the J gene TRBJ1-2; D may be TRBD1 (5 bases). V was shortened by 7 bases and J by 6 bases, with 18 bases between the two germline ends. CDR3 length equals 14 residues. This CDR3 reads CASTSGPGNDGYTF. For the CDR3, the DNA is TGTGCCAGCACCTCTGGGCCAGGGAACGATGGCTACACCTTC.

This clonotype was observed many times. V gene TRBV7-9 combines with J gene TRBJ2-2; 10 bases match TRBD2. V gave up 4 bases and J gave up 3 bases; unmatched junction bases: 14. This CDR3 comprises 19 residues. Germline V gene sequence: CDR1 SEHNR, CDR2 FQNEAQ (reference sequence). DNA of the CDR3: TGTGCCAGCAGCTCCACAGCCGGGACTAGCGCGACATACACCGGGGAGCTGTTTTTT. Its protein is CASSSTAGTSATYTGELFF. Combining the CDR3 with reference TRBV7-9 and TRBJ2-2 gives the whole variable domain DTGVSQNPRHKITKRGQNVTFRCDPISEHNRLYWYRQTLGQGPEFLTYFQNEAQLEKSRLLSDRFSAERPKGSFSTLEIQRTEQGDSAMYLCASSSTAGTSATYTGELFFGEGSRLTVL.

In its sample, this clonotype was seen many times. This CDR3 is CASSYLGMNTEAFF. CDR3 nucleotides: TGTGCCAGCAGTTACTTGGGGATGAACACTGAAGCTTTCTTT. V gene TRBV6-6 combines with J gene TRBJ1-1, with D unresolved. Germline CDR1 and CDR2: MNHNY and SVGAGI (reference sequence). V shed 1 base and J shed 0 bases, with 6 bases lying between them. CDR3 length equals 14 residues.